This T cell receptor beta chain was sequenced in a study of shared clonotypes between healthy human individuals. Nashville, Tennessee was home to all donors, each a Caucasian adult. The length of the CDR3 is 13 residues. In germline, CDR1 is SGHTS, CDR2 YDEGEE. Trimming cost V 6 bases and J 1 base, with 10 bases left between them. Some clones are missing from TCRdb's copy, which holds only in-frame ones; the method was immunoSEQ multiplex PCR. The data show roughly 1,600,000 clones, with less than 99% seen just once and about 0.4% held by the top ten. The sample taken for sequencing was naive CD4+ T cells sorted from blood. Indicated subset: CD45RA+ positively selected. The V and J genes are TRBV5-8 and TRBJ1-2; perhaps TRBD1 as D (6 bases). The clonotype comes from a man in his thirties or forties in good health. CDR3 sequence: CASTRQVNYGYTF. The CDR3, as DNA: TGTGCCAGCACCCGACAGGTTAACTATGGCTACACCTTC.